This T cell receptor (beta chain) was sequenced for a study of technical replicates of blood from several donors. Germline-derived CDR1 and CDR2 are SNHLY and FYNNEI. This CDR3 is built from 13 residues. V dropped 6 bases and J dropped 0 bases, with 6 bases sitting between them. This clone was seen just once. The method was immunoSEQ multiplex PCR; TCRdb's version includes in-frame clones alone and lacks a portion of them. The table shows 60,000 to 75,000 clones, with 80% to 90% occurring only once. The TCR originated in a human donor in good health. Some clones in this sample may be carry-over from other donors' samples. The source material was PBMCs. This chain joins TRBV2 and TRBJ1-3; D is unresolved. The CDR3 DNA follows: TGTGCCAGCAGACTCAACTCTGGAAACACCATATATTTT. This sequence encodes CASRLNSGNTIYF.